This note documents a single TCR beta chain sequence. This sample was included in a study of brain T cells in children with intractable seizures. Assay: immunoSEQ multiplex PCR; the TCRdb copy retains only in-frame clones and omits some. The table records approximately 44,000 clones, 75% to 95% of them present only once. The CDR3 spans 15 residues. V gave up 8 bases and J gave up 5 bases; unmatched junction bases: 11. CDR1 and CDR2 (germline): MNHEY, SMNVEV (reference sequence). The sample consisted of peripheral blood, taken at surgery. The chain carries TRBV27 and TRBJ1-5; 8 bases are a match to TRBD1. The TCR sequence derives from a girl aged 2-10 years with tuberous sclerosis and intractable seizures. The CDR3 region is CASRQRDRGYQPQHF. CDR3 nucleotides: TGTGCCAGCCGCCAAAGAGACAGGGGTTATCAGCCCCAGCATTTT.